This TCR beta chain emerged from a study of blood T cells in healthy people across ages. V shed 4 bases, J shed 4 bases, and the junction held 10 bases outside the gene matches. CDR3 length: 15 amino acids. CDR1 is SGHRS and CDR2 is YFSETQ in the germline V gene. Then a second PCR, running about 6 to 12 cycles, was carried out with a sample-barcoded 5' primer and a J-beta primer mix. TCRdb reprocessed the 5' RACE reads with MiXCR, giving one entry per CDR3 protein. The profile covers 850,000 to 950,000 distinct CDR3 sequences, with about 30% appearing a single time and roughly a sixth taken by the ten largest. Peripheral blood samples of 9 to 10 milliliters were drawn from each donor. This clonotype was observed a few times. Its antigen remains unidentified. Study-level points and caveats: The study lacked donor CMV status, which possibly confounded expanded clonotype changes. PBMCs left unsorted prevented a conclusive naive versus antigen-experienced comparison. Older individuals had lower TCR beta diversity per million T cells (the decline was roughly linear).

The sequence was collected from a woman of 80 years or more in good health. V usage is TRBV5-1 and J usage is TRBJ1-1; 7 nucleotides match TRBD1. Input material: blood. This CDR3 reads CASSPRSTGVTEAFF. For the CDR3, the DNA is TGCGCCAGCAGCCCGCGCAGTACAGGGGTCACTGAAGCTTTCTTT.